This T cell receptor beta chain appears in the sequencing data of a study of cytomegalovirus exposure and HLA in healthy donors. Study in general: HLA-typed donors were the source of about 85 million unique TCRs, which an early data release held.

60 Vbeta and 13 Jbeta primers were used in PCR. Produced via immunoSEQ multiplex PCR; TCRdb's table is partial and in-frame only. The table lists over 150,000 clones, over 70% of them singletons, with 8.5% to 10% in the top ten. On this clone itself: The antigen remains undetermined. Other nucleotide sequences from this sample produce the same CDR3.

Study-wide results and caveats: The authors later found most CMV-associated TCR beta chains appeared HLA-restricted.

The V gene's germline CDR1 is SNHLY and CDR2 FYNNEI. The V gene end was trimmed by 4 bases and the J gene end by 11 bases; junction bases not matched to a gene: 10. The CDR3 is made up of 14 amino acids. The receptor's source is a man younger than 35 in good health and CMV-seropositive. The sequencing sample was made of PBMCs. The chain joins TRBV2 to TRBJ1-4; 7 nucleotides match TRBD1. CDR3: CASSGEDRADKLFF. DNA for the CDR3: TGTGCCAGCAGTGGGGAAGACAGGGCCGATAAACTGTTTTTT.